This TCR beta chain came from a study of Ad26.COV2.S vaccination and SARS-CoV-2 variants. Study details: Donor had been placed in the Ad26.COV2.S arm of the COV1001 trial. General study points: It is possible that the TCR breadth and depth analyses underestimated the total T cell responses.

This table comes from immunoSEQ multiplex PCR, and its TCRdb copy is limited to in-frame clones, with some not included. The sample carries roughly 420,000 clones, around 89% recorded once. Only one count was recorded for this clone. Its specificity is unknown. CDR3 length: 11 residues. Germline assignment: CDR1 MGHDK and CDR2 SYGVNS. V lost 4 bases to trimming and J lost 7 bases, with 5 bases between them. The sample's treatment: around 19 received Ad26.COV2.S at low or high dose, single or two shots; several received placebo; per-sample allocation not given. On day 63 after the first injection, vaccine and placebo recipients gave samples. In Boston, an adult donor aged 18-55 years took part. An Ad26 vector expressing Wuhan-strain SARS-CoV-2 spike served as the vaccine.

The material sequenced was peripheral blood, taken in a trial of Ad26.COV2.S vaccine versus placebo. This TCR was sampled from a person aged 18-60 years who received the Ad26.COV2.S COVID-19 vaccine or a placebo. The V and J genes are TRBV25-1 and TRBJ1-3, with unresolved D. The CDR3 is CASSVGNTIYF. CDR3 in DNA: TGTGCCAGCAGTGTGGGGAACACCATATATTTT.